This T cell receptor beta chain was found in a study of CD8+ T cells in alopecia areata. The study's findings and limits: The study also sequences resident alphabeta T cells of normal skin in scalp samples.

In its sample, this clone was seen a few times. The antigen is undetermined. Germline CDR1 reads SGDLS; CDR2 reads YYNGEE. Unmatched junction bases numbered 6, after V lost 0 bases and J lost 1 base. This CDR3 has 16 amino acids. The treatment denotes: oral pan-JAK inhibitor, 5-10 mg twice daily. Extracted from the samples, RNA was reverse transcribed into cDNA to serve as the sequencing template. Sequencing was performed with immunoSEQ multiplex PCR; in TCRdb, only in-frame clones are kept and a portion is missing. The table shows over 100,000 clones, with more than 45% occurring only once. This material consisted of CD4+ T cells sorted from blood, taken at week 4, from a patient treated with tofacitinib. The chain combines TRBV9 with TRBJ1-1; 7 bases map to TRBD1. This clonotype was obtained from a human donor with alopecia areata. The CDR3 DNA is TGTGCCAGCAGCGTAGCTACCGGGACAGCGAACACTGAAGCTTTCTTT. Translating it yields CASSVATGTANTEAFF.